This T cell receptor (beta chain) stems from a study of T cell repertoires in cytomegalovirus infection. The overall study: CMV epitopes that were recently identified and HLA-C-restricted were used alongside well-studied HLA-B-restricted ones. Carrying CMV and the relevant HLA type showed in public TCR beta signatures.

With respect to this clonotype: As yet, its antigen is unknown.

Study-wide results and limits: HLA-C-restricted, CMV-specific TCR beta clonotypes were dominant ex vivo. Cumulative public TCR beta family frequency identified CMV carriers with the relevant HLA.

Using its own MiXCR run on the reads, TCRdb lists one record per CDR3 protein. The repertoire holds around 900,000 distinct CDR3 sequences, with approximately 32% as singletons. The CDR3 contains 17 residues. Germline V gives CDR1 SGHTA, CDR2 FQGNSA. V dropped 5 bases and J dropped 4; count of bases not matched to a gene: 12. This chain links TRBV7-2 with TRBJ1-2; 11 positions agree with TRBD1. The specimen comprised cultured CD8+ T cells from PBMCs, sampled from culture after CMV antigen stimulation. The clonotype was recovered from a human donor in good health (CMV status not recorded). Some clones in this sample may be carry-over from other donors' samples. DNA for the CDR3: TGTGCCAGCAGCCTACCAGGGAGGGACAGGGGGACCTATGGCTACACCTTC. Protein: CASSLPGRDRGTYGYTF. The whole variable domain, filled in from reference TRBV7-2 and TRBJ1-2, reads GAGVSQSPSNKVTEKGKDVELRCDPISGHTALYWYRQSLGQGLEFLIYFQGNSAPDKSGLPSDRFSAERTGGSVSTLTIQRTQQEDSAVYLCASSLPGRDRGTYGYTFGSGTRLTVV.